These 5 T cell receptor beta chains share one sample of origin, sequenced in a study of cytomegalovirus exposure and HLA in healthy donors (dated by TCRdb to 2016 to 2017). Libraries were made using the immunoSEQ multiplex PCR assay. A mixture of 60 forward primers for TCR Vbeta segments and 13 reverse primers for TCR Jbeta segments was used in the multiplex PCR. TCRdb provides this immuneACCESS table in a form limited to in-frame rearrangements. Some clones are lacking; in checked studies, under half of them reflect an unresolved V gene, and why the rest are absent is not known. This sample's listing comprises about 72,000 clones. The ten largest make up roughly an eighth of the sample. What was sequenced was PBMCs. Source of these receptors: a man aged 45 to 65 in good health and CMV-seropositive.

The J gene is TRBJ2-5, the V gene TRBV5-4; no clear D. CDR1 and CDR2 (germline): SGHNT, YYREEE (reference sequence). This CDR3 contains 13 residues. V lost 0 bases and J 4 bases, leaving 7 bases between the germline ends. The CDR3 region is CASSLDSLETQYF. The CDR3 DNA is TGTGCCAGCAGCTTGGATAGTTTAGAGACCCAGTACTTC. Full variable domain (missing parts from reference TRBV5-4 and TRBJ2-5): ETGVTQSPTHLIKTRGQQVTLRCSSQSGHNTVSWYQQALGQGPQFIFQYYREEENGRGNFPPRFSGLQFPNYSSELNVNALELDDSALYLCASSLDSLETQYFGPGTRLLVL.

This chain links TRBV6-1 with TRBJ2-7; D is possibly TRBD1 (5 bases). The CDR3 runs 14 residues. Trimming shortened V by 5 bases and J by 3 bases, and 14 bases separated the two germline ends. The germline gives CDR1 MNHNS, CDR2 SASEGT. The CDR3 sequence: CASSLDRFFYEQYV. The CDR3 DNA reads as TGTGCCAGCAGTTTAGACAGATTTTTCTACGAGCAGTACGTC.

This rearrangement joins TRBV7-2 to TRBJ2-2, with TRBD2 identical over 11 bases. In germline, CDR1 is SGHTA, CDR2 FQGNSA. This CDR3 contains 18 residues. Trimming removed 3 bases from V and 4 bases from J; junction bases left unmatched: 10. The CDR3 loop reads CASSFRFSGLAATGELFF. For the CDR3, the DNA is TGTGCCAGCAGCTTCCGCTTTTCGGGACTAGCGGCCACCGGGGAGCTGTTTTTT.

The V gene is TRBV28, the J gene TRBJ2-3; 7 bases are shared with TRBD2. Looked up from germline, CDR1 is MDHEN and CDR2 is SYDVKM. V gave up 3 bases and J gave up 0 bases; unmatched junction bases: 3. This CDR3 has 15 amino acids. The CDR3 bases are TGTGCCAGCAGTTTCCCGCGGGGGAGCACAGATACGCAGTATTTT. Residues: CASSFPRGSTDTQYF.

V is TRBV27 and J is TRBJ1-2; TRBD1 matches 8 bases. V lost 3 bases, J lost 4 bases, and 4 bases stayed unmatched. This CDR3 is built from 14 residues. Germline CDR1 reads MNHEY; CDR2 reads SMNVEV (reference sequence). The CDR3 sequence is CASSFSQGAYGYTF. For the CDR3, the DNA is TGTGCCAGCAGTTTCAGTCAGGGGGCCTATGGCTACACCTTC.